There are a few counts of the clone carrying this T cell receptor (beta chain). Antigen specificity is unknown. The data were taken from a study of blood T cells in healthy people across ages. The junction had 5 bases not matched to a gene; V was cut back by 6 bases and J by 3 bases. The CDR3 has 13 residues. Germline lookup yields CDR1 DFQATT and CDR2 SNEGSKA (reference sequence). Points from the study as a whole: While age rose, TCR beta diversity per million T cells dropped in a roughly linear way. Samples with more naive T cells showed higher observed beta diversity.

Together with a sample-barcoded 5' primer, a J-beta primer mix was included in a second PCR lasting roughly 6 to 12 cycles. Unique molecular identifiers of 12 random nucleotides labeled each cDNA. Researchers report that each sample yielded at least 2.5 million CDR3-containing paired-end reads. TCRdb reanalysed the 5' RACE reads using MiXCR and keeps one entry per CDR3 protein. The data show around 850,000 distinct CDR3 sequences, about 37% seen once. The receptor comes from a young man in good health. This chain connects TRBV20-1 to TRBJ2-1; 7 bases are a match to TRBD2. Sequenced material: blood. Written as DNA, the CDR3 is TGCAGTGCCCTGGCGGGAGACTACAATGAGCAGTTCTTC. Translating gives CSALAGDYNEQFF.